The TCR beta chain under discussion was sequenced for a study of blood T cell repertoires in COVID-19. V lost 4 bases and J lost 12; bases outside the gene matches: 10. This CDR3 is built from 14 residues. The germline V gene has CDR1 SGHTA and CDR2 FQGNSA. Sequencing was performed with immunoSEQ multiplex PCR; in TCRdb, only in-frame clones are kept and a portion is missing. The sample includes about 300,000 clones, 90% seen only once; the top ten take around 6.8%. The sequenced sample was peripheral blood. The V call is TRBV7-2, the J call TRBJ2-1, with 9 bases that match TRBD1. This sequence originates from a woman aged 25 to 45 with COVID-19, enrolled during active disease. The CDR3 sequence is CASSSGTGSQVQFF. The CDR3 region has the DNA TGTGCCAGCAGCTCCGGGACAGGGTCTCAGGTGCAGTTCTTC.